What follows are 16 T cell receptor beta chains derived from one specimen sequenced in a study of PD-1 blockade in classical Hodgkin lymphoma. This table comes from immunoSEQ multiplex PCR, and its TCRdb copy is limited to in-frame clones, with some not included. This table holds around 5,000 clones, 55% to 65% found once. Exposure to brentuximab vedotin varied, and each patient had relapsed following autologous stem cell transplantation. Here the sequenced sample was peripheral blood mononuclear cells (PBMCs), taken at baseline. These receptors originate from a human donor with classical Hodgkin lymphoma.

The rearrangement links TRBV11-2 to TRBJ1-6; no definite D call. V shed 1 base and J shed 6 bases, with 13 bases lying between them. The V gene's germline CDR1 is SGHAT and CDR2 FQNNGV. The CDR3 has 16 residues. CDR3 sequence reads: CASSLGSAVTNSPLHF. Here the CDR3 DNA reads TGTGCCAGCAGCTTAGGGTCGGCCGTGACTAATTCACCCCTCCACTTT.

V is TRBV9 and J is TRBJ2-7, with 7 bases aligning to TRBD2. The CDR3 consists of 15 residues. Germline V lookup: CDR1 SGDLS, CDR2 YYNGEE. The trim removed 3 bases at V and 2 bases at J, leaving 8 bases unmatched. The CDR3 region is CASSGGEGGAYEQYF. CDR3 DNA: TGTGCCAGCAGCGGCGGGGAGGGTGGGGCCTACGAGCAGTACTTC.

The CDR3 region is CASIDGQGSEKLFF. CDR3 in DNA: TGTGCCAGCATTGACGGACAGGGGTCCGAAAAACTGTTTTTT. This rearrangement joins TRBV28 to TRBJ1-4; 9 bases line up with TRBD1. V dropped 7 bases and J dropped 8; count of bases not matched to a gene: 8. The length of the CDR3 is 14 residues. Germline-derived CDR1 and CDR2 are MDHEN and SYDVKM.

V and J are TRBV7-3 and TRBJ2-1; no clear D gene. Trimming took off 5 bases at V and 10 bases at J, with 12 bases between the two ends. Germline loops: CDR1 SGHTA, CDR2 FQGTGA. This CDR3 region has 12 residues. This chain's CDR3 is CASSLTGSEQFF. In DNA form, the CDR3 reads TGTGCCAGCAGCCTCACCGGGTCCGAGCAGTTCTTC.

This clone was counted between two and nine times. The genes are TRBV28 and TRBJ1-5, with 7 bases matching TRBD1. CDR3 length: 14 amino acids. Losses at the gene ends were 6 bases for V and 5 bases for J; bases not matched to a gene: 7. Germline assignment: CDR1 MDHEN and CDR2 SYDVKM. CDR3 in DNA: TGTGCCAGCAGGTCCGGGACAGCGCATCAGCCCCAGCATTTT. Amino acids: CASRSGTAHQPQHF.

By share, this clone ranks as medium-sized. The V and J genes are TRBV6-6 and TRBJ1-5; the D gene is possibly TRBD1 (5 bases). The CDR3 totals 14 residues. Trimming left V 2 bases short and J 3 bases short, with 8 bases between. CDR1 and CDR2 from the germline V gene are MNHNY and SVGAGI (reference sequence). In nucleotides, the CDR3 is TGTGCCAGCAGTTACACCGGGACCAATCAGCCCCAGCATTTT. Translated, it gives CASSYTGTNQPQHF.

This clone was detected only a few times. V is TRBV28 and J is TRBJ1-6, with D tentatively TRBD1 (5 bases). The CDR3 has 15 amino acids. The V gene lost 6 bases and the J gene lost 3 bases, with 12 bases spanning the gap. Per the germline V gene, CDR1 is MDHEN and CDR2 is SYDVKM. This chain's CDR3 is CASRGGGGYNSPLHF. CDR3 coding DNA: TGTGCCAGCAGGGGCGGGGGGGGCTATAATTCACCCCTCCACTTT.

J is TRBJ1-6 and V is TRBV5-1; a possible D gene is TRBD1 (5 bases). V shed 5 bases and J shed 5 bases, with 14 bases lying between them. The CDR3 runs to 15 residues. CDR1 SGHRS and CDR2 YFSETQ come from the germline V gene. The CDR3 DNA reads TGCGCCAGCAGACTCGGTCAGGGTGATAATTCACCCCTCCACTTT. This encodes CASRLGQGDNSPLHF.

The chain joins TRBV7-9 to TRBJ2-5; TRBD1 matches 8 bases. The CDR3 covers 14 residues. V lost 4 bases and J lost 5; bases outside the gene matches: 6. From germline, CDR1 is SEHNR and CDR2 FQNEAQ (reference sequence). The CDR3 loop is CASSYGQGEETQYF. CDR3 coding DNA: TGTGCCAGCAGCTACGGACAGGGCGAGGAGACCCAGTACTTC.

V usage is TRBV7-2 and J usage is TRBJ2-5, with D possibly TRBD2 on 7 matching bases. The V and J ends lost 6 bases and 2 bases respectively, with 13 bases between them. The CDR3 totals 14 residues. Germline lookup yields CDR1 SGHTA and CDR2 FQGNSA. CDR3 amino acids: CASSLGGRQETQYF. CDR3 sequence (DNA): TGTGCCAGCAGTCTCGGGGGGCGTCAAGAGACCCAGTACTTC.

The chain couples TRBV28 to TRBJ2-3, with TRBD2 as a possible D gene (5 bases). Germline loops: CDR1 MDHEN, CDR2 SYDVKM. The CDR3 length is 16 residues. With 6 bases removed from V and 0 bases from J, the gap between germline ends came to 16 bases. CDR3 DNA sequence: TGTGCCAGCAGACGTACGGTAGCGACTAGCACAGATACGCAGTATTTT. Translated, it gives CASRRTVATSTDTQYF.

V is TRBV27 and J is TRBJ1-4; D is perhaps TRBD1 (5 bases). Germline CDR1 is MNHEY and CDR2 is SMNVEV (reference sequence). The CDR3 runs to 13 residues. Deletions cut 4 bases from V and 5 bases from J, with 8 bases between. CDR3 in DNA: TGTGCCAGCAGTTCGGAGGGGAATGAAAAACTGTTTTTT. Translation gives CASSSEGNEKLFF. Variable domain in full (rest from reference TRBV27 and TRBJ1-4): EAQVTQNPRYLITVTGKKLTVTCSQNMNHEYMSWYRQDPGLGLRQIYYSMNVEVTDKGDVPEGYKVSRKEKRNFPLILESPSPNQTSLYFCASSSEGNEKLFFGSGTQLSVL.

V gene TRBV4-2 combines with J gene TRBJ2-5, with 7 positions matching TRBD2. Germline-derived CDR1 and CDR2 are LGHNA and YNFKEQ. V shed 0 bases, J shed 5 bases, and the junction held 12 bases outside the gene matches. This CDR3 has 17 amino acids. The DNA of the CDR3 is TGTGCCAGCAGCCAAGACTTGGGTGGCGGGAGCGGGGAGACCCAGTACTTC. It specifies CASSQDLGGGSGETQYF.

The V call is TRBV9, the J call TRBJ1-1, with D possibly matching TRBD1 (5 bases). Trimming removed 4 bases from V and 4 bases from J, with 11 bases in between. The CDR3 consists of 13 residues. CDR1 is SGDLS and CDR2 is YYNGEE in the germline V gene. The CDR3 nucleotides read TGTGCCAGCAGCCGAGAGGGGTCCACTGAAGCTTTCTTT. It yields the protein CASSREGSTEAFF.

The gene calls are TRBV15 and TRBJ2-1, with 9 bases fitting TRBD2. The CDR3 contains 17 residues. Looked up from germline, CDR1 is LNHNV and CDR2 is YYDKDF (reference sequence). The V and J ends lost 0 bases and 2 bases, in that order; junction bases with no gene match: 5. CDR3 amino acids: CATSRELAGLTYNEQFF. For the CDR3, the DNA is TGTGCCACCAGCAGAGAGCTAGCGGGGCTGACCTACAATGAGCAGTTCTTC. Looking up the rest from reference TRBV15 and TRBJ2-1 gives the full variable domain: DAMVIQNPRYQVTQFGKPVTLSCSQTLNHNVMYWYQQKSSQAPKLLFHYYDKDFNNEADTPDNFQSRRPNTSFCFLDIRSPGLGDTAMYLCATSRELAGLTYNEQFFGPGTRLTVL.

This clone came up a few times. This sequence joins TRBV28 and TRBJ1-1; D ambiguous. The germline gives CDR1 MDHEN, CDR2 SYDVKM. The germline V and J ends were trimmed by 2 bases and 1 base, with 2 bases remaining between them. The CDR3 is 12 amino acids. The CDR3 loop reads CASSLRNTEAFF. The CDR3 DNA reads TGTGCCAGCAGTTTAAGGAACACTGAAGCTTTCTTT.